This is a list of T cell receptor beta chains from one sample in a study of blood T cells in healthy people across ages. TCRdb ran MiXCR on the 5' RACE reads and lists one entry per CDR3 protein. This table has about 1.8 million distinct CDR3 sequences, around 50% appearing once. The source material was blood. These receptors came from a woman aged 40 to 55 in good health. The CDR3 runs from the conserved cysteine through the conserved F or W. D genes are given only for firm matches. Size values are once, few and many counts, or a class for expanded clones, and some rows have none.

abundance | j_gene | d_gene | v_gene | CDR3nt | CDR3aa
. | TRBJ2-7 | TRBD1 | TRBV7-8 | TGTGCCAGCAGCTTACCGACAGGGGACCTTCCCTACGAGCAGTACTTC | CASSLPTGDLPYEQYF
. | TRBJ1-3 | . | TRBV25-1 | TGTGCCAGCAGTGACGGTTTTAGGGGGTCCACTGGAAACACCATATATTTT | CASSDGFRGSTGNTIYF
. | TRBJ2-4 | . | TRBV6-6 | TGTGCCACCAGTTACCGGGACACCCAGAGGGGCAAAAACATTCAGTACTTC | CATSYRDTQRGKNIQYF
. | TRBJ1-2 | TRBD1 | TRBV12-3/TRBV12-4 | TGTGCCAGTAAGACAGGGATCGAGCCCTATGGCTACACCTTC | CASKTGIEPYGYTF
few | TRBJ1-4 | . | TRBV7-2 | TGTGCCAGCAGCCCTTACCAGACAGAAAAACTGTTTTTT | CASSPYQTEKLFF
. | TRBJ2-7 | . | TRBV7-9 | TGTGCCAGCAGCCCCCGTAAGGATGCCTACAATGAGCAGTACTTC | CASSPRKDAYNEQYF
. | TRBJ2-3 | . | TRBV7-2 | TGTGCCAGCAGCTTAGGTTCTCTGGGGGCAACAGATACGCAGTATTTT | CASSLGSLGATDTQYF
once | TRBJ2-3 | . | TRBV14 | TGTGCCAGCAGCCAACCCGGCTTGAGCCTCACAGATACGCAGTATTTT | CASSQPGLSLTDTQYF
many | TRBJ2-1 | . | TRBV20-1 | TGCAGTGCTAGGGACTTAAATGAGCAGTTCTTC | CSARDLNEQFF
. | TRBJ2-3 | . | TRBV7-2 | TGTGCCAGCAGCTCGCGACTTATCACAGGGCTCCCCACAGATACGCAGTATTTT | CASSSRLITGLPTDTQYF
few | TRBJ2-1 | TRBD1 | TRBV12-3/TRBV12-4 | TGTGCCAGCAGCCTTCACGGGACAGGGGGGAATGAGCAGTTCTTC | CASSLHGTGGNEQFF
. | TRBJ1-5 | . | TRBV29-1 | TGCAGCGCCGGCGACAGGACTAATCAGCCCCAGCATTTT | CSAGDRTNQPQHF
. | TRBJ2-5 | . | TRBV27 | TGTGCCAGCAGTTTATGGCCCTTCTCCCGGGCAGGGTCGGTCCATGAGCAGTACTTC | CASSLWPFSRAGSVHEQYF
. | TRBJ2-7 | TRBD1 | TRBV4-3 | TGCGCCAGCAGCCAAGAGCGGTGGAGGAAGGAGAGACAGGGCTACGAGCAGTACTTC | CASSQERWRKERQGYEQYF
. | TRBJ2-4 | TRBD1 | TRBV3-1 | TGTGCCAGCAGACGACAGGGAGAAAACATTCAGTACTTC | CASRRQGENIQYF
. | TRBJ2-7 | . | TRBV7-2 | TGTGCCGGCATCCCGAGACTGGCGGGGGCTTCCTACGAGCAGTACTTC | CAGIPRLAGASYEQYF
. | TRBJ2-7 | . | TRBV7-8 | TGTGCCAGCAGCTTAGGCAGGGCCGTCTACGAGCAGTACTTC | CASSLGRAVYEQYF
. | TRBJ2-7 | TRBD1 | TRBV28 | TGTGTCAGCAAAAGGGACAGCTCCTACGAGCAGTACTTC | CVSKRDSSYEQYF
. | TRBJ2-3 | TRBD2 | TRBV20-1 | TGCAGTGCTACACCGGGGGGGGTAGTAACAGATACGCAGTATTTT | CSATPGGVVTDTQYF
. | TRBJ2-4 | TRBD1 | TRBV6-2/TRBV6-3 | TGTGCCAGCAGTTACGGGACAGGGAGGAAAAACATTCAGTACTTC | CASSYGTGRKNIQYF
. | TRBJ2-1 | TRBD1 | TRBV7-9 | TGTGCCAGCAGCTTCGACAGGGTCGATGAGCAGTTCTTC | CASSFDRVDEQFF
. | TRBJ1-6 | . | TRBV6-1 | TGTGCCAGCAGTGTCCTGCAGGGGAACAATTCACCCCTCCACTTT | CASSVLQGNNSPLHF
few | TRBJ1-1 | . | TRBV6-2/TRBV6-3 | TGTGCCAGCAGACAAAGGGGAGGAAACACTGAAGCTTTCTTT | CASRQRGGNTEAFF
few | TRBJ2-1 | . | TRBV2 | TGTGCCAGCAGCGGGGGGCGGAATGAGCAGTTCTTC | CASSGGRNEQFF
. | TRBJ2-3 | TRBD1 | TRBV24-1 | TGTGCCACCAGTGACACGGACAGGGGGCCAGATACGCAGTATTTT | CATSDTDRGPDTQYF
. | TRBJ2-1 | TRBD2 | TRBV2 | TGTGCCAGCAGCCTCGGCGGGGGGGCCGGCAGCCCCTACAATGAGCAGTTCTTC | CASSLGGGAGSPYNEQFF
few | TRBJ2-7 | . | TRBV5-6 | TGTGCCAGCAGCGCGGGACAGCAAGAGGTACCCTACGAGCAGTACTTC | CASSAGQQEVPYEQYF
. | TRBJ2-1 | . | TRBV7-2 | TGTGCCAGCAGCTTAGCAAGGGACAATGAGCAGTTCTTC | CASSLARDNEQFF
few | TRBJ2-5 | TRBD2 | TRBV20-1 | TGCAGTGCTGCCATAGCGGGGGGGGTCCAAGAGACCCAGTACTTC | CSAAIAGGVQETQYF
. | TRBJ2-6 | . | TRBV4-3 | TGCGCCAGCAGCCAAGGACCAGGGACTGGGGCCAACGTCCTGACTTTC | CASSQGPGTGANVLTF
once | TRBJ2-5 | . | TRBV20-1 | TGCAGTGCCATCGACGGAGGAGAGACCCAGTACTTC | CSAIDGGETQYF
. | TRBJ2-5 | . | TRBV6-5 | TGTGCCAGCAGTTATTCGACAGCTGCGCCCCAAGAGACCCAGTACTTC | CASSYSTAAPQETQYF
. | TRBJ2-5 | . | TRBV14 | TGTGCCAGCAGCCAACGTTTAGGCACAGGGATTCTTCAAGAGACCCAGTACTTC | CASSQRLGTGILQETQYF
. | TRBJ2-7 | . | TRBV7-2 | TGTGCCAGCAGCTTATTCGAAGGACTGGGACTGTACTTC | CASSLFEGLGLYF
many | TRBJ2-5 | . | TRBV3-1 | TGTGCCAGCAGCCAAGTAGAGACCCAGTACTTC | CASSQVETQYF
. | TRBJ2-5 | . | TRBV18 | TGTGCCGGCTCACCACGAGTAGGGGACGAGACCCAGTACTTC | CAGSPRVGDETQYF
. | TRBJ2-7 | . | TRBV4-3 | TGCGCCAGCAGCCAAGATCTGCAGGGGGGGAACTACGAGCAGTACTTC | CASSQDLQGGNYEQYF
. | TRBJ1-4 | . | TRBV5-1 | TGCGCCAGCAGCATAGTCAGGGCGACTAATGAAAAACTGTTTTTT | CASSIVRATNEKLFF
. | TRBJ2-7 | . | TRBV11-2 | TGTGCCAGCAGCTCTCCAACAGGAGACACTTACGAGCAGTACTTC | CASSSPTGDTYEQYF
. | TRBJ1-1 | . | TRBV6-1 | TGTGCCAGCAGTACGTACATTGCAGCTTTCTTT | CASSTYIAAFF
. | TRBJ1-1 | . | TRBV28 | TGTGCCAGCAGTTTTACTGAAGCTTTCTTT | CASSFTEAFF
. | TRBJ1-5 | . | TRBV28 | TGTGCCAGCAGCCCCATGGGGCATAGCCTCAATCAGCCCCAGCATTTT | CASSPMGHSLNQPQHF
. | TRBJ2-7 | TRBD1 | TRBV11-1 | TGTGCCAGCAGCCTACGGGACAGATACCTCTCCTACGAGCAGTACTTC | CASSLRDRYLSYEQYF
. | TRBJ2-7 | TRBD1 | TRBV10-3 | TGTGCCATCAGCCTGGACAGGGCCTACGAGCAGTACTTC | CAISLDRAYEQYF
few | TRBJ1-6 | . | TRBV9 | TGTGCCAGCAGCGTAGACCTGGGGAGCTCACCCCTCCACTTT | CASSVDLGSSPLHF
few | TRBJ2-5 | . | TRBV5-1 | TGCGCCAGCAGCCCCGGAGGTACGACAGCACAAGAGACCCAGTACTTC | CASSPGGTTAQETQYF
. | TRBJ2-5 | TRBD1 | TRBV5-5 | TGTGCCAGCAGCTGGGGACAGGGCAATGTGAAGACCCAGTACTTC | CASSWGQGNVKTQYF
few | TRBJ2-1 | TRBD1 | TRBV9 | TGTGCCAGCAGCGTGTTGGGGGACAGCCGCTACAATGAGCAGTTCTTC | CASSVLGDSRYNEQFF
. | TRBJ1-1 | . | TRBV2 | TGTGCCAGCAACCTAAATTCGAACACTGAAGCTTTCTTT | CASNLNSNTEAFF
. | TRBJ2-5 | . | TRBV21-1 | TGTGCCAGGTCGTCTCCACCACAAGGAGAGACCCAGTACTTC | CARSSPPQGETQYF
. | TRBJ2-1 | . | TRBV7-9 | TGTGCCAGCAGCACGCGGACAGTTTACAATGAGCAGTTCTTC | CASSTRTVYNEQFF
. | TRBJ2-1 | TRBD2 | TRBV5-1 | TGCGCCAGCAGCTTGGCCCTCGGGACTAGCAGTTGGAATGAGCAGTTCTTC | CASSLALGTSSWNEQFF
few | TRBJ2-5 | . | TRBV2 | TGTGCCAGCAGTGAAGCGCACCCGCCATCCTTCATAAGGGAGACCCAGTACTTC | CASSEAHPPSFIRETQYF
once | TRBJ2-2 | TRBD2 | TRBV9 | TGTGCCAGCAGCGTAGCCCCCATAGCGGGGGCCGGCACCGGGGAGCTGTTTTTT | CASSVAPIAGAGTGELFF